Listed below are T cell receptor beta chains from one sample, sequenced in a study of early T cells in non-severe SARS-CoV-2 infection. TCRdb re-derived calls from the 5' RACE reads in MiXCR, one entry per CDR3 protein. The sample consists of about 59,000 distinct CDR3 sequences, 13% of them appearing once. Sequenced here: whole blood, sampled at baseline. The receptors here all came from an adult who was a healthcare worker with PCR-confirmed SARS-CoV-2 infection or an uninfected control (not recorded which). Each CDR3 is given with its conserved first and last residue. The D gene is left open where the match is weak. Clone size, where shown, is once, few, many, or a class for clones that have expanded.

j_gene,d_gene,abundance,v_gene,CDR3aa,CDR3nt
TRBJ1-1,TRBD1,few,TRBV12-3/TRBV12-4,CASSSYRDRNTEAFF,TGTGCCAGCAGTTCGTACCGGGACAGGAACACTGAAGCTTTCTTT
TRBJ1-6,-,-,TRBV14,CASSQAPVTYNSPLHF,TGTGCCAGCAGCCAAGCCCCCGTAACCTATAATTCACCCCTCCACTTT
TRBJ2-7,-,-,TRBV20-1,CSARAYRDGTHYEQYF,TGCAGTGCTAGAGCTTACCGGGACGGCACCCACTACGAGCAGTACTTC
TRBJ2-1,-,-,TRBV14,CASTYDRMDEQFF,TGTGCCAGCACCTACGACAGGATGGATGAGCAGTTCTTC
TRBJ2-3,-,many,TRBV9,CASTNGLSGSTDTQYF,TGTGCCAGCACCAATGGACTAAGCGGAAGCACAGATACGCAGTATTTT
TRBJ1-6,-,few,TRBV5-5,CASSFDRPYNSPLHF,TGTGCCAGCAGCTTTGACAGACCCTATAATTCACCCCTCCACTTT
TRBJ2-5,-,-,TRBV20-1,CSASNPSRETQYF,TGCAGTGCTAGTAACCCTAGCAGAGAGACCCAGTACTTC
TRBJ2-7,TRBD1,-,TRBV19,CASSESTGGTYEQYF,TGTGCCAGTAGCGAATCGACAGGGGGCACTTACGAGCAGTACTTC
TRBJ1-1,-,few,TRBV9,CASSVAPSGLTEAFF,TGTGCCAGCAGCGTAGCCCCCTCCGGACTTACTGAAGCTTTCTTT
TRBJ2-5,-,-,TRBV7-9,CASSLGGTSQETQYF,TGTGCCAGCAGCTTAGGGGGGACATCCCAAGAGACCCAGTACTTC
TRBJ2-2,-,-,TRBV5-1,CASSFTNPGELFF,TGCGCCAGCAGCTTTACTAACCCCGGGGAGCTGTTTTTT
TRBJ2-7,-,-,TRBV11-1,CASSLALRDEQYF,TGTGCCAGCAGCTTAGCGCTAAGGGACGAGCAGTACTTC
TRBJ1-2,-,many,TRBV7-9,CASSLGQRSDGYTF,TGTGCCAGCAGCTTGGGACAAAGAAGCGATGGCTACACCTTC
TRBJ1-5,TRBD1,few,TRBV18,CASSPEQGARQPQHF,TGTGCCAGCTCACCAGAACAGGGGGCGAGGCAGCCCCAGCATTTT
TRBJ2-2,-,-,TRBV27,CASSFIAPTGELFF,TGTGCCAGCAGTTTCATCGCTCCCACCGGGGAGCTGTTTTTT
TRBJ1-1,TRBD1,-,TRBV7-6,CASRPYRGDTEAFF,TGTGCCAGCAGGCCTTACAGGGGGGACACTGAAGCTTTCTTT
TRBJ1-6,TRBD1,many,TRBV29-1,CSAQDRGANSPLHF,TGCAGCGCCCAGGACAGGGGGGCTAATTCACCCCTCCACTTT
TRBJ2-4,-,few,TRBV30,CAWSSFPAKNIQYF,TGTGCCTGGAGTTCGTTCCCCGCCAAAAACATTCAGTACTTC
TRBJ2-1,TRBD2,few,TRBV28,CASSRSGGGVNEQFF,TGTGCCAGCAGCCGTAGTGGCGGGGGGGTTAATGAGCAGTTCTTC